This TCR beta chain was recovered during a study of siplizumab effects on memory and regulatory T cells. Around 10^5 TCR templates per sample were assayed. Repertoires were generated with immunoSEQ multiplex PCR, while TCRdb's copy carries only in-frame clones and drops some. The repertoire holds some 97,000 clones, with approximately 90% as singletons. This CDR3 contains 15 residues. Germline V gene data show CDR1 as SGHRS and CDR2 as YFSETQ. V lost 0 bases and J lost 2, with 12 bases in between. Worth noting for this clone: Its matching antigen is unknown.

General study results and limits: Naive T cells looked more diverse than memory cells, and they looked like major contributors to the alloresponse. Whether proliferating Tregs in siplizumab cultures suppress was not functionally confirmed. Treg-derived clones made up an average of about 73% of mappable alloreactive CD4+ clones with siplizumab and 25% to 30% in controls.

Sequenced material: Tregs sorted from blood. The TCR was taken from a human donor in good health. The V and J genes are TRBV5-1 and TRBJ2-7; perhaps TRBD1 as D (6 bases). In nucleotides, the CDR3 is TGCGCCAGCAGCTTGGCTTTGACAGGCCCCTACGAGCAGTACTTC. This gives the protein CASSLALTGPYEQYF.